Listed here are 7 T cell receptor beta chains from one sample, sequenced in a study of cytomegalovirus exposure and HLA in healthy donors. Use of 60 Vbeta and 13 Jbeta primers characterized the PCR. Produced via immunoSEQ multiplex PCR; TCRdb's table is partial and in-frame only. The table shows roughly 110,000 clones, with roughly 80% occurring only once. The specimen was PBMCs. The receptors come from a woman aged 30 to 39 in good health and CMV-seropositive.

The count of this clone is one. V gene TRBV11-1 combines with J gene TRBJ1-1; 7 bases are a match to TRBD1. Germline V gene data show CDR1 as SGHAT and CDR2 as FQDESV (reference sequence). The CDR3 length is 15 residues. V was pared by 4 bases and J by 2 bases, with 7 bases of the junction left unmatched. CDR3 bases: TGTGCCAGCAGCTCGGTAAGGGGGCTTAACACTGAAGCTTTCTTT. Protein: CASSSVRGLNTEAFF.

With regard to this clone: A junction boundary mismatches the germline segment, possibly from a read error. The V call is TRBV2, the J call TRBJ2-7, with a tentative D call TRBD2 (5 bases). Germline V gene sequence: CDR1 SNHLY, CDR2 FYNNEI. The CDR3 is 12 residues long. CDR3 DNA: TGTGTCAGCAGAGCGGAACCCCACGAGCAGTACTTC. This gives the protein CVSRAEPHEQYF. The full variable domain, in which reference TRBV2 and TRBJ2-7 provide the parts outside the CDR3, is EPEVTQTPSHQVTQMGQEVILRCVPISNHLYFYWYRQILGQKVEFLVSFYNNEISEKSEIFDDQFSVERPDGSNFTLKIRSTKLEDSAMYFCVSRAEPHEQYFGPGTRLTVT.

With regard to this clone: Sequence at one end of the junction differs from germline and may be a read error. The V gene is TRBV7-9, the J gene TRBJ1-2, with 8 bases that match TRBD1. This CDR3 contains 16 residues. CDR1 is SEHNR, CDR2 FQNEAQ, per germline (reference sequence). The CDR3 is CSSSPQGFGTGNGYTF. CDR3 nucleotide sequence: TGTTCCAGCAGCCCCCAAGGATTCGGGACAGGCAATGGCTACACCTTC.

This chain links TRBV11-2 with TRBJ1-1; D is perhaps TRBD1 (5 bases). This CDR3 is 15 amino acids long. CDR1 and CDR2 (germline): SGHAT, FQNNGV. The V and J ends lost 0 bases and 0 bases respectively, with 8 bases between them. The CDR3 loop is CASSLEGGLNTEAFF. The DNA of the CDR3 is TGTGCCAGCAGCTTAGAGGGGGGACTGAACACTGAAGCTTTCTTT.

The V call is TRBV13, the J call TRBJ2-3; 15 nucleotides line up with TRBD2. The CDR3 is 16 amino acids. Looked up from germline, CDR1 is PRHDT and CDR2 is FYEKMQ (reference sequence). Trimming cost V 5 bases and J 5 bases; bases outside gene matches: 5. DNA for the CDR3: TGTGCCAGCAGCCCTGGACTAGCGGGGGGGGTAGATACGCAGTATTTT. Translation: CASSPGLAGGVDTQYF.

This rearrangement joins TRBV11-2 to TRBJ2-6; D unresolved. With 1 base removed from V and 3 bases from J, the gap between germline ends came to 7 bases. The germline V gene encodes CDR1 SGHAT and CDR2 FQNNGV. The CDR3 has 15 residues. This chain's CDR3 is CASSLGGFGANVLTF. DNA for the CDR3: TGTGCCAGCAGCTTAGGAGGTTTTGGGGCCAACGTCCTGACTTTC.

The V gene is TRBV5-4, the J gene TRBJ1-6; D is perhaps TRBD1 (5 bases). The CDR3 spans 16 residues. V gave up 0 bases and J gave up 5 bases, with 12 bases separating them. CDR1 is SGHNT and CDR2 is YYREEE in the germline V gene (reference sequence). The CDR3 spells CASSLAGGNHNSPLHF. The CDR3 region has the DNA TGTGCCAGCAGCTTGGCCGGGGGAAACCATAATTCACCCCTCCACTTT.